One T cell receptor beta chain is described in this entry. What it recognizes is unknown. Findings of the study overall: Tumor memory CD4+ T cell TCR gene usage clustered with blood and lymph node memory CD4+ cells and lymph node naive CD4+ cells. Larger-cohort validation covered only one TCR beta V-J rearrangement. Tumor Treg TCRs overlapped most with tumor naive CD4+ cells.

CDR3 length: 16 amino acids. Unmatched junction bases numbered 8, after V lost 3 bases and J lost 0 bases. The germline V gene encodes CDR1 DFQATT and CDR2 SNEGSKA (reference sequence). After constant-region reverse-primer amplification, full-length variable regions underwent semi-nested PCR with Nested Universal Primer A. TCRdb reprocessed the 5' RACE reads via MiXCR and lists one record per CDR3 protein. The sample consists of about 5,200 distinct CDR3 sequences, about two thirds of them appearing once. The TCR sequence derives from a female donor with breast cancer. Sequenced: naive CD4+ T cells sorted from blood. Noted subset: naive CD4+ T cells, CD4+CD45RA+CD25-. The gene calls are TRBV20-1 and TRBJ1-5; TRBD1 matches 7 bases. The CDR3 DNA is TGCAGTGCTAGGCCACCGACAGGGTCTAGCAATCAGCCCCAGCATTTT. Protein sequence: CSARPPTGSSNQPQHF.